Listed below are T cell receptor beta chains from one sample, sequenced in a study of post-analysis software for immune sequencing data. TCRdb re-called the PCR reads through MiXCR, storing one row per CDR3 protein. The table lists roughly 430,000 distinct CDR3 sequences, approximately 38% of them singletons, with approximately 7.7% in the top ten. Specimen: blood. The receptor set was obtained from a girl aged 2 to 9 with multiple sclerosis. CDR3s include the opening cysteine and the closing phenylalanine or tryptophan. D genes are given only for firm matches. Rows may omit the clone size; those that give it use once, few, many or a size class.

>TRBJ2-3|TRBV4-3|-|medium-sized
TGCGCCAGCAGCCAGGTAGTAGGCGATACGCAGTATTTT
CASSQVVGDTQYF
>TRBJ2-7|TRBV10-2|TRBD1|-
TGCGCCAGCATGGGGACAGGGGGTTCCGAGCAGTACTTC
CASMGTGGSEQYF
>TRBJ2-7|TRBV20-1|-|-
TGCAGTGTGGACAGCCTTATCTCCTACGAGCAGTACTTC
CSVDSLISYEQYF
>TRBJ2-1|TRBV4-3|-|few
TGCGCCAGCAGCCAAGATCAATTTATCTCCTACAATGAGCAGTTCTTC
CASSQDQFISYNEQFF
>TRBJ2-7|TRBV12-3/TRBV12-4|-|few
TGTGCCAGCACTTTGGACAGTACTAACAATGAGCAGTACTTC
CASTLDSTNNEQYF
>TRBJ1-2|TRBV20-1|-|few
TGCAGTGCCCGAACATCACCCGGGACACCCAACTGTGGCTACACCTTC
CSARTSPGTPNCGYTF
>TRBJ2-1|TRBV27|TRBD2|-
TGTGCCAGCAGTTTCTATAGCGGGAGCCTCTGGGAGCAGTTCTTC
CASSFYSGSLWEQFF
>TRBJ2-1|TRBV10-3|-|few
TGTGCCATCAGTGCTGGAGAGTGGGATGAGCAGTTCTTC
CAISAGEWDEQFF
>TRBJ2-5|TRBV7-3|TRBD2|-
TGTGCCAGCAGTTTGACTAGCGGGACCCAAGAGACCCAGTACTTC
CASSLTSGTQETQYF
>TRBJ2-1|TRBV28|-|-
TGTGCCAGCAAGGAGGGTCGGACGTACAATGAGCAGTTCTTC
CASKEGRTYNEQFF